A single sample gave rise to the 10 T cell receptor beta chains below, sequenced in a study of T cell changes during pregnancy in multiple sclerosis. Produced via immunoSEQ multiplex PCR; TCRdb's table is partial and in-frame only. Found here are 60,000 to 65,000 clones, around 91% of them singletons; the top ten hold around 2.1%. Material: peripheral blood, obtained in the second trimester of pregnancy. The source is a female donor in good health, enrolled as a control in a pregnancy study.

The chain recombines TRBV18 with TRBJ1-1; D may be TRBD1 (6 bases). The CDR3 loop spans 17 amino acids. The V gene's germline CDR1 is KGHSH and CDR2 LQKENI. With 3 bases removed from V and 0 bases from J, the gap between germline ends came to 17 bases. CDR3 sequence reads: CASSPQALRDMNTEAFF. In nucleotides, the CDR3 is TGTGCCAGCTCACCCCAGGCACTGAGGGACATGAACACTGAAGCTTTCTTT. The entire variable domain, with the rest obtained from reference TRBV18 and TRBJ1-1, is as follows: NAGVMQNPRHLVRRRGQEARLRCSPMKGHSHVYWYRQLPEEGLKFMVYLQKENIIDESGMPKERFSAEFPKEGPSILRIQQVVRGDSAAYFCASSPQALRDMNTEAFFGQGTRLTVV.

This clone appeared once. The V call is TRBV6-1, the J call TRBJ1-1; tentative D call: TRBD1 (5 bases). V lost 3 bases, J lost 0 bases, and 11 bases lay in between. The CDR3 totals 15 residues. The V gene's germline CDR1 is MNHNS and CDR2 SASEGT. CDR3 DNA sequence: TGTGCCAGCAGTGAGGAGACAGAAATGAACACTGAAGCTTTCTTT. Translation: CASSEETEMNTEAFF.

The chain couples TRBV7-6 to TRBJ2-1, with 9 nucleotides matching TRBD1. V was pared by 2 bases and J by 9 bases, with 8 bases of the junction left unmatched. CDR1 is SGHVS, CDR2 FNYEAQ, per germline. CDR3 size: 15 residues. CDR3 in amino acids: CASSLRYRGLREQFF. The CDR3 DNA sequence: TGTGCCAGCAGCTTAAGGTACAGGGGGCTGCGTGAGCAGTTCTTC.

V and J are TRBV19 and TRBJ1-5; tentatively, D is TRBD1 (6 bases). Germline lookup yields CDR1 LNHDA and CDR2 SQIVND (reference sequence). The CDR3 totals 16 residues. V lost 0 bases, J lost 7 bases, and 16 bases lay in between. The CDR3 nucleotides are TGTGCCAGTAGTATAGAGCACAGGGCTCCTACCCAGCCCCAGCATTTT. As protein: CASSIEHRAPTQPQHF.

This chain links TRBV27 with TRBJ2-2, with 7 bases lining up with TRBD1. The CDR3 loop spans 14 amino acids. Germline trimming cut 5 bases from V and 3 bases from J; bases unmatched to any gene: 3. Germline V gene data show CDR1 as MNHEY and CDR2 as SMNVEV (reference sequence). DNA of the CDR3: TGTGCCAGCAGTCACGACAGGGACACCGGGGAGCTGTTTTTT. This codes for CASSHDRDTGELFF.

The chain recombines TRBV7-8 with TRBJ1-1; no reliable D call. The germline V gene has CDR1 SGHVS and CDR2 FQNEAQ. This CDR3 region has 12 residues. Trimming shortened V by 1 base and J by 4 bases, and 4 bases separated the two germline ends. The CDR3 sequence: CASSLGLTEAFF. The CDR3 DNA is TGTGCCAGCAGCTTAGGTCTCACTGAAGCTTTCTTT.

The genes are TRBV6-1 and TRBJ2-3; D might be TRBD2 (5 bases). This CDR3 region has 13 residues. Germline-derived CDR1 and CDR2 are MNHNS and SASEGT. Trimming removed 1 base at V and 6 bases at J, with 8 bases between. DNA for the CDR3: TGTGCCAGCAGTGAAGTGACGGGGGATACGCAGTATTTT. This translates into CASSEVTGDTQYF.

This clone was counted only a few times. The genes are TRBV12-5 and TRBJ2-7; 7 nucleotides line up with TRBD2. Germline loops: CDR1 LGHNT, CDR2 FRNRAP. The ends lost 6 bases at V and 6 bases at J; junction bases unmatched: 5. This CDR3 is built from 12 residues. This CDR3 is CASGPGRVEQYF. The CDR3 DNA reads TGTGCTAGTGGCCCGGGGAGGGTCGAGCAGTACTTC.

The chain recombines TRBV19 with TRBJ1-5; D ambiguous. Germline V lookup: CDR1 LNHDA, CDR2 SQIVND (reference sequence). Trimming left V 7 bases short and J 4 bases short, with 17 bases between. The CDR3 totals 15 residues. This CDR3 reads CASMPKLGGNQPQHF. As DNA, the CDR3 is TGTGCCAGTATGCCCAAACTAGGAGGGAATCAGCCCCAGCATTTT.

This sequence joins TRBV30 and TRBJ2-7, with D tentatively TRBD2 (7 bases). This CDR3 has 15 amino acids. V lost 1 base to trimming and J lost 4 bases, with 17 bases between them. The germline gives CDR1 GTSNPN, CDR2 SVGIG (reference sequence). The CDR3 DNA is TGTGCCTGGAGTGACCTTCGGGGGGCAACATACGAGCAGTACTTC. Translating gives CAWSDLRGATYEQYF. Together with reference TRBV30 and TRBJ2-7, the CDR3 gives the full variable domain: SQTIHQWPATLVQPVGSPLSLECTVEGTSNPNLYWYRQAAGRGLQLLFYSVGIGQISSEVPQNLSASRPQDRQFILSSKKLLLSDSGFYLCAWSDLRGATYEQYFGPGTRLTVT.